Below, 8 T cell receptor beta chains from the same sample are listed, as sequenced in a study of cytomegalovirus exposure and HLA in healthy donors. Data came from immunoSEQ multiplex PCR; TCRdb stores just in-frame clones and leaves some out. The data hold roughly 110,000 clones, with about 87% observed a single time. Sequenced input: PBMCs. All receptors derive from a woman aged 18-29 years in good health and CMV-seropositive.

The rearrangement uses TRBV9 and TRBJ2-2, with D possibly matching TRBD2 (6 bases). This CDR3 spans 16 amino acids. Germline CDR1 is SGDLS and CDR2 is YYNGEE. The germline V and J ends were trimmed by 4 bases and 1 base, with 14 bases remaining between them. The CDR3 region has the DNA TGTGCCAGCAGCCGTAGCGGCGGATTGAACACCGGGGAGCTGTTTTTT. This sequence encodes CASSRSGGLNTGELFF. The whole variable domain, remainder taken from reference TRBV9 and TRBJ2-2, is DSGVTQTPKHLITATGQRVTLRCSPRSGDLSVYWYQQSLDQGLQFLIQYYNGEERAKGNILERFSAQQFPDLHSELNLSSLELGDSALYFCASSRSGGLNTGELFFGEGSRLTVL.

This rearrangement joins TRBV10-3 to TRBJ1-1, with D unresolved. Germline V gene sequence: CDR1 ENHRY, CDR2 SYGVKD. V was pared by 8 bases and J by 4 bases, with 17 bases between. CDR3 size: 14 residues. The CDR3 DNA reads as TGTGCCATCGGTTCGGCCGCCGAGGGCACTGAAGCTTTCTTT. This encodes CAIGSAAEGTEAFF.

The chain is built from TRBV11-2 and TRBJ2-1, with 14 bases that match TRBD2. Germline V gene sequence: CDR1 SGHAT, CDR2 FQNNGV. The CDR3 sequence is 15 residues long. J lost 8 bases, V lost 5 bases, and 5 bases had no gene match. This CDR3 reads CASSNRTSGGYEQFF. CDR3 coding DNA: TGTGCCAGCAGCAACCGGACTAGCGGGGGGTATGAGCAGTTCTTC.

The chain is built from TRBV28 and TRBJ1-4; maybe TRBD1 (6 bases). V lost 6 bases to trimming and J lost 0 bases, with 11 bases between them. CDR3 length: 15 amino acids. From germline, CDR1 is MDHEN and CDR2 SYDVKM. CDR3 in amino acids: CASRPPGATNEKLFF. CDR3 bases: TGTGCCAGCAGGCCACCAGGGGCAACTAATGAAAAACTGTTTTTT.

The chain carries TRBV27 and TRBJ1-4, with 9 bases aligning to TRBD1. From germline, CDR1 is MNHEY and CDR2 SMNVEV (reference sequence). V lost 5 bases, J lost 8 bases, and 6 bases stayed unmatched. The CDR3 length is 14 residues. The CDR3 DNA sequence: TGTGCCAGCAGTCCTCGGGACAGGGCAGAAAAACTGTTTTTT. Its translation is CASSPRDRAEKLFF.

V is TRBV19 and J is TRBJ2-5; TRBD2 matches at 7 bases. The germline CDR1 and CDR2 sequences are LNHDA and SQIVND (reference sequence). V trimming: 5 bases; J trimming: 3 bases; junction bases outside the gene matches: 3. This CDR3 comprises 13 residues. The CDR3 here is CASSPGTKETQYF. In DNA form, the CDR3 reads TGTGCCAGTAGTCCAGGGACTAAAGAGACCCAGTACTTC.

The chain links TRBV7-9 to TRBJ2-7, with 8 bases lining up with TRBD1. V was clipped by 5 bases and J by 1 base; unmatched bases: 4. This CDR3 has 14 amino acids. Germline V gene lookup returns CDR1 SEHNR and CDR2 FQNEAQ (reference sequence). The CDR3 nucleotides read TGTGCCAGCAGCCCCCGGACAGGGTCCTACGAGCAGTACTTC. Translation: CASSPRTGSYEQYF.

The J gene is TRBJ1-2, the V gene TRBV27; D perhaps matches TRBD1 (6 bases). Germline values: CDR1 MNHEY, CDR2 SMNVEV (reference sequence). CDR3 length: 13 amino acids. Trimming removed 8 bases from V and 4 bases from J, with 14 bases in between. For the CDR3, the DNA is TGTGCCAGCCGTCGGGGGGCCGGCTATGGCTACACCTTC. Protein: CASRRGAGYGYTF.